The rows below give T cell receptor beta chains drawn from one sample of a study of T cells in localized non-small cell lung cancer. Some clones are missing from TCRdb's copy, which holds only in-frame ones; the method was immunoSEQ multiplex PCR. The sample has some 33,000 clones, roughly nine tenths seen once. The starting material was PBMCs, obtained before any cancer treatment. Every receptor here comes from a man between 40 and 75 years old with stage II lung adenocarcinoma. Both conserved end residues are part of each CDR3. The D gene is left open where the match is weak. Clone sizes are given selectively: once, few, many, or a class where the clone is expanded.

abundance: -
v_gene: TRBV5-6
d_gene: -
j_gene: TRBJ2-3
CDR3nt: TGTGCCAGCAGTGGGGGAAGCACAGATACGCAGTATTTT
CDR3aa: CASSGGSTDTQYF

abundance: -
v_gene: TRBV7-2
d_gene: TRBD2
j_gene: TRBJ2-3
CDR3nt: TGTGCCAGCAGCCCCTCGGGGAGGGCAATAGATACGCAGTATTTT
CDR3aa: CASSPSGRAIDTQYF

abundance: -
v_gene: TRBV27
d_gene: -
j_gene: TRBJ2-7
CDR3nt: TGTGCCAGCAGTACAGCGGGCGGGACACCTTTTGACGAGCAGTACTTC
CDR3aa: CASSTAGGTPFDEQYF

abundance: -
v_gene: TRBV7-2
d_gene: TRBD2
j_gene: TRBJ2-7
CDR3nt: TGTGCCAGCAGCCCCGGGAGGGGAAACGAGCAGTACTTC
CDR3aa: CASSPGRGNEQYF

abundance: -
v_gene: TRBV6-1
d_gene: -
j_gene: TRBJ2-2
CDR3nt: TGTGCCAGCAGGGGACTTGAATTCACCGGGGAGCTGTTTTTT
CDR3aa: CASRGLEFTGELFF

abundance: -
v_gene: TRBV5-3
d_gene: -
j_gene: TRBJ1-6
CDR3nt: TGTGCCCATACCCCAGGAGGGTCCTATAATTCACCCCTCCACTTT
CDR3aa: CAHTPGGSYNSPLHF

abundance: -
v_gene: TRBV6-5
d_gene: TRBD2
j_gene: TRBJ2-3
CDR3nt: TGTGCCAGCAGTTCAGCGGGAGAAAGCACAGATACGCAGTATTTT
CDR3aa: CASSSAGESTDTQYF

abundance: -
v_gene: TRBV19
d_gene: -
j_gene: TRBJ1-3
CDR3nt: TGTGCCAGTAGTACCCGGACGGTGAGCTCTGGAAACACCATATATTTT
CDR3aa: CASSTRTVSSGNTIYF

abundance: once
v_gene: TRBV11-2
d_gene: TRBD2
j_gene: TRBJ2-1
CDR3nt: TGTGCCAGCAGCTTCCCGCTCGGGGGGTCTCTAAACTACAATGAGCAGTTCTTC
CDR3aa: CASSFPLGGSLNYNEQFF

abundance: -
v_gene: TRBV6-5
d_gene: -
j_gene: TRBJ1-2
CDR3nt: TGTGCCAGCAGTTACATCTTCTCCTACACCTTC
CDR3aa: CASSYIFSYTF

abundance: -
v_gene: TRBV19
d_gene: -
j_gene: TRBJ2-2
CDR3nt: TGTGCCAGTAGTACTACCGGGGAGCTGTTTTTT
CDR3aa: CASSTTGELFF

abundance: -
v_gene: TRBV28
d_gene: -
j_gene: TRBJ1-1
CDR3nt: TGTGCCACCGAGGAAGGGATCACTGAAGCTTTCTTT
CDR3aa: CATEEGITEAFF

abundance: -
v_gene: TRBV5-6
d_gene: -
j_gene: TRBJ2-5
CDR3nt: TGTGCCAGCACAGCTTTTGGGGAGATGGATGGGGAGACCCAGTACTTC
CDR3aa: CASTAFGEMDGETQYF

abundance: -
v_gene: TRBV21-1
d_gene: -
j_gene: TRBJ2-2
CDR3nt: TGTGCCAGCAGCAAAGGGGATGCGGGAGTGGTATCCGGGGAGCTGTTTTTT
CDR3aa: CASSKGDAGVVSGELFF

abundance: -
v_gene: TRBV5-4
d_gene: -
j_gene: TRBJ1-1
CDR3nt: TGTGCCAGCAGCCCCGGAGGCACCCGAGGGACTGAAGCTTTCTTT
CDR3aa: CASSPGGTRGTEAFF

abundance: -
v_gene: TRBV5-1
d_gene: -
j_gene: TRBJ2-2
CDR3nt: TGCGCCAGCAGAAAACTGGGGAGGGGGTCGACCGGGGAGCTGTTTTTT
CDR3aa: CASRKLGRGSTGELFF

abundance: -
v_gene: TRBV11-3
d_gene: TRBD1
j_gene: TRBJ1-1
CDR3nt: TGTGCCAGCAGCCCTAGAGGGGGCCTTGGAGCTTTCTTT
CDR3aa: CASSPRGGLGAFF

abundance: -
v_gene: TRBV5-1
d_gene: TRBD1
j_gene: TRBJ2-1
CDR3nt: TGCGCCAGCAGTTCTGACAGGGATGAGCAGTTCTTC
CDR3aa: CASSSDRDEQFF

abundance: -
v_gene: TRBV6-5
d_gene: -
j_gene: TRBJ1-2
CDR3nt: TGTGCCAGCAGTCCGAGGGCCCAGACGGACTATGGCTACACCTTC
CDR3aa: CASSPRAQTDYGYTF

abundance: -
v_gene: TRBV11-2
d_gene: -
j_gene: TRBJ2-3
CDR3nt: TGTGCCAGCACCCTTAACCGGGGCGCATGGGATACGCAGTATTTT
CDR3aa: CASTLNRGAWDTQYF

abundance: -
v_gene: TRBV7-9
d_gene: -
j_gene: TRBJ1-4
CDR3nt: TGTGCCAGCAGCTCCTCAGGTGGAGCCCTGCTTGAAAAACTGTTTTTT
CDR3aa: CASSSSGGALLEKLFF

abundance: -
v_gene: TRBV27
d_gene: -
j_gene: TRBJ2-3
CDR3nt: TGTGCCAGCAGGTCCCGGGGAGGTTTCACAGATACGCAGTATTTT
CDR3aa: CASRSRGGFTDTQYF

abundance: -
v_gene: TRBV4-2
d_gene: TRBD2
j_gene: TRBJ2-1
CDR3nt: TGTGCCAGCAGCCCCAGTGGACTAGCCTACAATGAGCAGTTCTTC
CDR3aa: CASSPSGLAYNEQFF

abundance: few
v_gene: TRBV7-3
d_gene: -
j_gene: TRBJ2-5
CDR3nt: TGTGCCAGCAGCTTAATTGCGGGAAGCGTGGAGACCCAGTACTTC
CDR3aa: CASSLIAGSVETQYF

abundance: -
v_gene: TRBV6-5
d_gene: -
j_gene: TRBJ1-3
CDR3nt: TGTGCCAGCCGAACCGCCCGGCGCGGCACCATATATTTT
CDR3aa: CASRTARRGTIYF

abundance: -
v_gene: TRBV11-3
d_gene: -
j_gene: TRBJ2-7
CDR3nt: TGTGCCAGCAGCTTAGTGGACCAGAGCTCCTACGAGCAGTACTTC
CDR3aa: CASSLVDQSSYEQYF

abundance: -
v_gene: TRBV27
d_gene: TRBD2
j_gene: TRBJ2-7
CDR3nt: TGCGCCAGCGGGGCTAGCCGCTACGAGCAGTACTTC
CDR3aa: CASGASRYEQYF

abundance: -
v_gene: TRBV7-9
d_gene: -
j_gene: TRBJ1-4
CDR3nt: TGTGCCAGCAGCTTAGGTGGGGGCGGCTATAATGAAAAACTGTTTTTT
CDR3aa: CASSLGGGGYNEKLFF

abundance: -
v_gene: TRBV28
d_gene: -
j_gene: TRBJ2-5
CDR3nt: TGTGCCAGCAGTTTAGGTGGAACAGGAGGCGTGCAAGAGACCCAGTACTTC
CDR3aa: CASSLGGTGGVQETQYF

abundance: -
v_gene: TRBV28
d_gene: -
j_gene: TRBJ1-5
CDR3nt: TGTGCCAGCAGTCCGGGGGGGACACAGCCCCAGCATTTT
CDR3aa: CASSPGGTQPQHF

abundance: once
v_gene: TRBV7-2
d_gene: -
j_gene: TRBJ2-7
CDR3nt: TGTGCCAGCAGCTTGAGCCGCGAGCAGTACTTC
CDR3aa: CASSLSREQYF

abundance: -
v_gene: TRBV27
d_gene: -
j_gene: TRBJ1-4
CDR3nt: TGTGCCAGCAGTCCACCGGGCGGCAGGGGAAGAAATGAAAAACTGTTTTTT
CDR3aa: CASSPPGGRGRNEKLFF

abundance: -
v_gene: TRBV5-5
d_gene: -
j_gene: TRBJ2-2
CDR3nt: TGTGCCAGCAGCTTACGGCTGGGGAGGAACACCGGGGAGCTGTTTTTT
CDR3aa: CASSLRLGRNTGELFF